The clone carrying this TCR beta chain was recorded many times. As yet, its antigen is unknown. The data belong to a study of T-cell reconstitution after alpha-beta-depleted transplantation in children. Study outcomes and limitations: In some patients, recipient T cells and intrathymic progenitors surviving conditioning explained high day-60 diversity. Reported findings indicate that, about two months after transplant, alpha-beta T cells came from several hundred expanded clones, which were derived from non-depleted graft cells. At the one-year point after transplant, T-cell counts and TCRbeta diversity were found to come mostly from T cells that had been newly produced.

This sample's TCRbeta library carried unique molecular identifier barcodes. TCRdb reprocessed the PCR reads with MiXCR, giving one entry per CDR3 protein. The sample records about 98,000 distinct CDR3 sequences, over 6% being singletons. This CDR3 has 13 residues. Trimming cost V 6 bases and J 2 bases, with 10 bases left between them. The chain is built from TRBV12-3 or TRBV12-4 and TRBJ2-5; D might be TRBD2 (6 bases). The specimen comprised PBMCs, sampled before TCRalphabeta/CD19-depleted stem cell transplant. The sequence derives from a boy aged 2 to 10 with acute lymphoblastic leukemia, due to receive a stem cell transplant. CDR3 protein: CASSRGIQETQYF. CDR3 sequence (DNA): TGTGCCAGCAGCCGGGGGATTCAAGAGACCCAGTACTTC.